This T cell receptor (beta chain) appears in the sequencing data of a study of blood T cell repertoires in COVID-19. Study background: Spain, Italy and the United States supplied samples that represented acute and convalescent COVID-19. PBMCs, B-cell-depleted T cells, or T cells were the source of the cDNA or gDNA that made up the material.

Trimming took off 5 bases at V and 9 bases at J, with 11 bases between the two ends. The CDR3 loop spans 11 amino acids. Germline assignment: CDR1 SQVTM and CDR2 ANQGSEA. This clone was seen a few times. In the authors' methods: Reference gene primer amplification gave nucleated cell count estimates. Sequencing was performed with immunoSEQ multiplex PCR; in TCRdb, only in-frame clones are kept and a portion is missing. V, J and clone size are those of that table, while D and trimming were read from the DNA. In the table there are about 98,000 clones, 70% to 90% of which are singletons. The source is a man aged 70-80 years with acute or convalescent COVID-19. The chain couples TRBV29-1 to TRBJ2-1; the D is unclear. The sample taken for sequencing was peripheral blood. CDR3 amino acids: CSVLYIGEQFF. DNA of the CDR3: TGCAGCGTTTTATACATTGGTGAGCAGTTCTTC.